This T cell receptor beta chain was captured in a study of T cells in Graves' hyperthyroidism and ophthalmopathy. This CDR3 contains 13 residues. Germline-derived CDR1 and CDR2 are MNHEY and SVGEGT. Patients affected by ophthalmopathy presented a Clinical Activity Score of at least 3, a NOSPECS grade of at least 4, and disease duration below 3 months. Exclusion of patients followed from uncontrolled infection, other autoimmune disease, pregnancy or lactation. Together with thyroid ultrasound, orbital computed tomography, serum thyroxine and TRAb, clinical symptoms were used for diagnoses. The source material, RNA transcripts, was used to amplify TCR beta CDR3 regions. Carried out on the TCR CDR3, a first-round RT-PCR used the HTBI primer set. MiXCR, run by TCRdb on the multiplex PCR reads, gives a single entry per CDR3 protein. Of fewer than 550,000 distinct CDR3 sequences in the sample, around 22% were seen once.

The chain links TRBV6-2 or TRBV6-3 to TRBJ2-7; weak D call: TRBD1 (6 bases). This TCR was sampled from a woman between 25 and 40 years old with Graves' ophthalmopathy. The sample taken for sequencing was blood. As DNA, the CDR3 is TGTGCATCGCACGAGACAGGCTCCTACGAGCAGTACTTC. It yields the protein CASHETGSYEQYF.